The rows below give T cell receptor beta chains drawn from one sample of a study of T-cell reconstitution after alpha-beta-depleted transplantation in children. TCRdb ran MiXCR on the PCR reads and lists one entry per CDR3 protein. This sample has about 200,000 distinct CDR3 sequences, with approximately 8% found just once. Material: PBMCs, mostly from graft donor cells, obtained 360 days after TCRalphabeta/CD19-depleted stem cell transplant. These receptors originate from a male patient aged 2-15 years who had a stem cell transplant for acute myeloid leukemia, so the T cells may come from the graft donor. The conserved cysteine and the conserved F or W are not part of the CDR3 here. The D gene is left open where the match is weak. Size is stated for part of the rows, as once, few or many counts, or as a class when the clone is expanded.

j_gene: TRBJ2-5; d_gene: TRBD2; abundance: many; v_gene: TRBV20-1; CDR3aa: SAIAGGRETQY
j_gene: TRBJ1-2; d_gene: -; abundance: -; v_gene: TRBV10-3; CDR3aa: AISETEQASLRT
j_gene: TRBJ2-4; d_gene: -; abundance: -; v_gene: TRBV5-1; CDR3aa: ASSLGGLGNIQY
j_gene: TRBJ2-7; d_gene: -; abundance: -; v_gene: TRBV7-2; CDR3aa: ASSSNRASYEQY
j_gene: TRBJ1-2; d_gene: -; abundance: few; v_gene: TRBV9; CDR3aa: ASSDGGGYT
j_gene: TRBJ2-3; d_gene: -; abundance: many; v_gene: TRBV29-1; CDR3aa: SVPQVKLGRDTQY
j_gene: TRBJ1-4; d_gene: -; abundance: many; v_gene: TRBV29-1; CDR3aa: SVAGTLNEKLF
j_gene: TRBJ1-6; d_gene: TRBD1; abundance: -; v_gene: TRBV12-3/TRBV12-4; CDR3aa: ASSPVPGTGSYNSPLH
j_gene: TRBJ1-5; d_gene: -; abundance: many; v_gene: TRBV5-6; CDR3aa: ASSLDGGSNQPQH
j_gene: TRBJ2-2; d_gene: -; abundance: -; v_gene: TRBV9; CDR3aa: ASSRGTPYTGELF
j_gene: TRBJ2-1; d_gene: -; abundance: few; v_gene: TRBV5-1; CDR3aa: ASSPDSLGNEQF
j_gene: TRBJ2-7; d_gene: TRBD1; abundance: few; v_gene: TRBV27; CDR3aa: ASSLGHRGYEQY